The rows below give T cell receptor beta chains drawn from one sample of a study of CD4 T cells in relation to SARS-CoV-2 and coronaviruses. The data were produced by immunoSEQ multiplex PCR, yet TCRdb's version contains in-frame clones alone and is incomplete. The sample lists 60,000 to 75,000 clones, roughly 93% occurring once. Sequencing input: naive CD4+ T cells from PBMCs. Every receptor here comes from a human donor in good health. Each CDR3 is given without its conserved first and last residue. The order of the fields is D gene, CDR3 length, V gene, J gene, CDR3 protein. A D gene is named only where the DNA matches it firmly.

D gene: TRBD1; CDR3 length: 13; V gene: TRBV2; J gene: TRBJ2-3; CDR3 protein: ASREGTGPTDTQY
D gene: NA; CDR3 length: 9; V gene: TRBV10-3; J gene: TRBJ1-5; CDR3 protein: ATGGVGPQH
D gene: NA; CDR3 length: 14; V gene: TRBV3-1/TRBV3-2; J gene: TRBJ2-7; CDR3 protein: ASSQDRAYGTYEQY
D gene: NA; CDR3 length: 11; V gene: TRBV7-8; J gene: TRBJ1-5; CDR3 protein: ASSLSGNQPQH
D gene: NA; CDR3 length: 12; V gene: TRBV3-1/TRBV3-2; J gene: TRBJ1-5; CDR3 protein: ASSQGQSNQPQH
D gene: TRBD1; CDR3 length: 14; V gene: TRBV18; J gene: TRBJ2-2; CDR3 protein: ASSPRTGLNTGELF
D gene: TRBD1; CDR3 length: 12; V gene: TRBV7-2; J gene: TRBJ1-4; CDR3 protein: ASSSGTGDEKLF
D gene: NA; CDR3 length: 15; V gene: TRBV18; J gene: TRBJ1-6; CDR3 protein: ASSPIPLSSYNSPLH
D gene: NA; CDR3 length: 12; V gene: TRBV5-1; J gene: TRBJ1-6; CDR3 protein: ASSLGQTNSPLH
D gene: NA; CDR3 length: 11; V gene: TRBV5-1; J gene: TRBJ2-7; CDR3 protein: ASSPGSGNEQY
D gene: NA; CDR3 length: 12; V gene: TRBV18; J gene: TRBJ2-2; CDR3 protein: ASSPDRDTGELF
D gene: NA; CDR3 length: 11; V gene: TRBV28; J gene: TRBJ2-2; CDR3 protein: ASRGQNTGELF
D gene: NA; CDR3 length: 12; V gene: TRBV7-3; J gene: TRBJ2-1; CDR3 protein: ASSLTGRLGEQF
D gene: NA; CDR3 length: 17; V gene: TRBV6-6; J gene: TRBJ1-5; CDR3 protein: ASSRGVGGSSWSNQPQH
D gene: NA; CDR3 length: 9; V gene: TRBV20-1; J gene: TRBJ2-1; CDR3 protein: SASPYNEQF
D gene: NA; CDR3 length: 12; V gene: TRBV7-9; J gene: TRBJ1-2; CDR3 protein: ASSTRGANYGYT
D gene: NA; CDR3 length: 12; V gene: TRBV18; J gene: TRBJ2-1; CDR3 protein: ASSPRDGYNEQF
D gene: NA; CDR3 length: 13; V gene: TRBV28; J gene: TRBJ2-3; CDR3 protein: ASSWVVREPDTQY
D gene: NA; CDR3 length: 14; V gene: TRBV5-1; J gene: TRBJ2-1; CDR3 protein: ASSLPTGSSYNEQF
D gene: NA; CDR3 length: 13; V gene: TRBV7-9; J gene: TRBJ2-7; CDR3 protein: ASSPGGGGIYEQY
D gene: NA; CDR3 length: 11; V gene: TRBV6-5; J gene: TRBJ1-3; CDR3 protein: ASRGAGGNTIY
D gene: NA; CDR3 length: 13; V gene: TRBV11-2; J gene: TRBJ1-6; CDR3 protein: ASSWSRQRMSPLH
D gene: NA; CDR3 length: 13; V gene: TRBV5-1; J gene: TRBJ1-1; CDR3 protein: ASSLGAGGMIGAF
D gene: NA; CDR3 length: 13; V gene: TRBV5-4; J gene: TRBJ2-7; CDR3 protein: ASSVNRVLLYEQY
D gene: TRBD1; CDR3 length: 13; V gene: TRBV5-1; J gene: TRBJ1-1; CDR3 protein: ASSPDRIMNTEAF
D gene: TRBD2; CDR3 length: 15; V gene: TRBV28; J gene: TRBJ2-1; CDR3 protein: ASSFESSGRGNDEQF
D gene: NA; CDR3 length: 14; V gene: TRBV5-1; J gene: TRBJ2-7; CDR3 protein: ASSLGSPVGGYEQY
D gene: NA; CDR3 length: 12; V gene: TRBV4-2; J gene: TRBJ2-3; CDR3 protein: ASSQDLSTDTQY
D gene: NA; CDR3 length: 11; V gene: TRBV12-3/TRBV12-4; J gene: TRBJ2-5; CDR3 protein: ASLPGPGETQY
D gene: NA; CDR3 length: 10; V gene: TRBV29-1; J gene: TRBJ2-7; CDR3 protein: SVAYNSYEQY
D gene: NA; CDR3 length: 11; V gene: TRBV30; J gene: TRBJ2-1; CDR3 protein: AGAGTNYNEQF
D gene: NA; CDR3 length: 13; V gene: TRBV6-2/TRBV6-3; J gene: TRBJ2-5; CDR3 protein: ASSYPQGGGETQY
D gene: TRBD2; CDR3 length: 13; V gene: TRBV7-2; J gene: TRBJ2-5; CDR3 protein: ASSLAMLGGETQY
D gene: TRBD2; CDR3 length: 13; V gene: TRBV27; J gene: TRBJ2-3; CDR3 protein: ASSLSGLAVDTQY
D gene: NA; CDR3 length: 13; V gene: TRBV6-1; J gene: TRBJ2-1; CDR3 protein: ASSEGRQVHNEQF
D gene: NA; CDR3 length: 14; V gene: TRBV7-9; J gene: TRBJ1-4; CDR3 protein: ASSFAYRATNEKLF
D gene: NA; CDR3 length: 8; V gene: TRBV30; J gene: TRBJ1-2; CDR3 protein: AWKQALYT
D gene: NA; CDR3 length: 14; V gene: TRBV4-3; J gene: TRBJ1-5; CDR3 protein: ASSQEAGYSNQPQH
D gene: NA; CDR3 length: 10; V gene: TRBV6-2/TRBV6-3; J gene: TRBJ2-7; CDR3 protein: ASSPDHYEQY
D gene: NA; CDR3 length: 13; V gene: TRBV6-5; J gene: TRBJ1-1; CDR3 protein: ASRTWGREDTEAF
D gene: TRBD1; CDR3 length: 15; V gene: TRBV5-4; J gene: TRBJ1-2; CDR3 protein: ASSLGGQGILNYGYT
D gene: NA; CDR3 length: 12; V gene: TRBV5-1; J gene: TRBJ2-5; CDR3 protein: ASTTVGGQETQY
D gene: NA; CDR3 length: 11; V gene: TRBV6-5; J gene: TRBJ1-5; CDR3 protein: ASTPNRDQPQH
D gene: TRBD2; CDR3 length: 13; V gene: TRBV5-4; J gene: TRBJ2-3; CDR3 protein: ASSLGGVSTDTQY
D gene: NA; CDR3 length: 14; V gene: TRBV6-7; J gene: TRBJ1-6; CDR3 protein: ASSYVRIDYNSPLH
D gene: TRBD1; CDR3 length: 12; V gene: TRBV5-8; J gene: TRBJ1-6; CDR3 protein: ASSLVQGESPLH
D gene: TRBD2; CDR3 length: 14; V gene: TRBV5-1; J gene: TRBJ2-3; CDR3 protein: ASSRGLAQSTDTQY
D gene: NA; CDR3 length: 10; V gene: TRBV28; J gene: TRBJ1-2; CDR3 protein: ASSFLRGGYT
D gene: TRBD2; CDR3 length: 13; V gene: TRBV9; J gene: TRBJ2-3; CDR3 protein: ASTMTSGGSDTQY
D gene: NA; CDR3 length: 15; V gene: TRBV29-1; J gene: TRBJ2-1; CDR3 protein: SVREPWTADTYNEQF
D gene: NA; CDR3 length: 9; V gene: TRBV3-1/TRBV3-2; J gene: TRBJ2-1; CDR3 protein: ASGRHNEQF
D gene: NA; CDR3 length: 10; V gene: TRBV10-3; J gene: TRBJ1-1; CDR3 protein: AISELGPEAF
D gene: TRBD1; CDR3 length: 13; V gene: TRBV10-3; J gene: TRBJ2-5; CDR3 protein: AVRDRSRGQETQY
D gene: NA; CDR3 length: 12; V gene: TRBV27; J gene: TRBJ2-3; CDR3 protein: ASSTSMNTDTQY
D gene: NA; CDR3 length: 11; V gene: TRBV30; J gene: TRBJ1-4; CDR3 protein: AWSVAGAEKLF
D gene: TRBD2; CDR3 length: 14; V gene: TRBV5-4; J gene: TRBJ2-5; CDR3 protein: ASSDPSGGAVETQY
D gene: NA; CDR3 length: 11; V gene: TRBV6-5; J gene: TRBJ1-2; CDR3 protein: ASSLDTLGGYT